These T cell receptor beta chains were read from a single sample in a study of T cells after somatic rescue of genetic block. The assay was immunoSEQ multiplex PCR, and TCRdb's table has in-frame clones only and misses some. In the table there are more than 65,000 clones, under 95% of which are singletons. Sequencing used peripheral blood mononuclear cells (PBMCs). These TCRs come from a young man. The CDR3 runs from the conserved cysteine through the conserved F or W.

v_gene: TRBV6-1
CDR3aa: CASSEEPGVAGELFF

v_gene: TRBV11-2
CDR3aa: CASSLSADSNQPQHF

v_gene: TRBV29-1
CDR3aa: CSAEGSARGASGQQYF

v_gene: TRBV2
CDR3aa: CASAGPQAQPQHF

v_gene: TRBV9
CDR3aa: CASSVGSGGTDTQYF

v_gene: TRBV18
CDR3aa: CASSMGDTDTQYF

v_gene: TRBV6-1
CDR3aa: CASSVPPVQHF

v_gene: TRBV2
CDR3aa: CASSTSPRTSGRTDTQYF

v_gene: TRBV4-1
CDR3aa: CASSQGQGSYEQYF

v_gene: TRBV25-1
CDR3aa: CASSDHRATEQYF

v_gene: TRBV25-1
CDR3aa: CASSELSGTRKAQYF

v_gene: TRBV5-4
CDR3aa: CASSQAGKGPYEQYF

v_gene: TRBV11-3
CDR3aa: CASSKTSGGPSTDTQYF

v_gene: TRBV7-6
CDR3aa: CASSLAGGNYNSPLHF

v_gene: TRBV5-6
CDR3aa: CASSRGRSSLAAYEQYF

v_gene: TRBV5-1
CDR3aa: CASSLSGSGANVLTF

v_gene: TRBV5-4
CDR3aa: CASRLDRGSSYEQYF

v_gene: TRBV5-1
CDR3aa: CASSPGGSDGYTF

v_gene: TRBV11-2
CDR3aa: CASLAKNIQYF

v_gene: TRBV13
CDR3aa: CASSSASSYNEQFF

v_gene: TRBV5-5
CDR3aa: CASSLDFIGGAYNEQFF

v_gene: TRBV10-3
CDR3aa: CAIRGISTDTQYF

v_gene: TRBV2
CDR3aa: CASTDNLGRQPQHF

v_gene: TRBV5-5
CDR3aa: CASSLQLTNPYEQYF

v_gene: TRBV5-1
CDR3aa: CASSQRTSGGSYEQYF

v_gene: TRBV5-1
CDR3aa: CASAGLGGTGELFF

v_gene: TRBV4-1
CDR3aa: CASSQDASGGPWNEQFF

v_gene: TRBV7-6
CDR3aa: CASSLNRLAGGETQYF

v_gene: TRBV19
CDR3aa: CASSKNTGGADDEQFF

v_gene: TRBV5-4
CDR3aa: CASSLPTDYEQYF

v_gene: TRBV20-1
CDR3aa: CSAARDETQYF

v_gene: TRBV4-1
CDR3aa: CASSQERLAVPYNEQFF

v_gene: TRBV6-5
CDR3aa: CASMDRGTQPQHF

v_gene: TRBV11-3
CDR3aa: CASSPRQGDEAFF

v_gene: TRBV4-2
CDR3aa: CASSQETGSGNTIYF

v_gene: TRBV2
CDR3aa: CASISRGPELEAFF

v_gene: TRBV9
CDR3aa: CASSLGTGGDTEAFF

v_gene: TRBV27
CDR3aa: CASSGPLGTSKPYNEQFF

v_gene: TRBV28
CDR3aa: CASRGQGAGNTIYF

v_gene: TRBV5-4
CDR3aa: CASSLGRPRSHNEQFF

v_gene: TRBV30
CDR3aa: CAWSSLGGLALNEQFF

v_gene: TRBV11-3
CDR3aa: CASSSGYASGANVLTF

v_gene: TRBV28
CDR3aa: CASSFLGGTSGSLISEQYF

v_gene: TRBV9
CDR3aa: CASSVEASVGATEAFF

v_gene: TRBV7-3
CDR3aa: CASSLVASYNEQFF

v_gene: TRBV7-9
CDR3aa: CASSRSGTDPLGYTF

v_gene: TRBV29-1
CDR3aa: CSARNREGTEAFF

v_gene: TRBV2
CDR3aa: CASSGGRGDYGYTF

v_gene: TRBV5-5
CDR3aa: CASSGTGTGKNIQYF

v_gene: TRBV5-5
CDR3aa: CASSFNSRTEAFF

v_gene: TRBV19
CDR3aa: CASSPRPKDSLYQETQYF

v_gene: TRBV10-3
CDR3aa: CAISSGAATGDIQYF

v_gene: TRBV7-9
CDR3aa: CASSLPGSYTGELFF

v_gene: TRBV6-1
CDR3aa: CASRGDREIEPQHF

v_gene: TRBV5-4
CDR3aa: CASSSQWTGYNSPLHF